The 31 T cell receptor beta chains below all came from one sample that was sequenced in a study of cytomegalovirus exposure and HLA in healthy donors. Use of 60 Vbeta and 13 Jbeta primers characterized the PCR. Sequenced by immunoSEQ multiplex PCR; TCRdb stores in-frame clones only, minus some. The data contain about 160,000 clones, about three quarters of them singletons. Input material: PBMCs. The receptor set was obtained from a woman in her thirties in good health and CMV-seronegative.

J is TRBJ1-4 and V is TRBV6-5; D not certain. The CDR3 covers 15 residues. V lost 0 bases and J lost 8, with 13 bases in between. Germline values: CDR1 MNHEY, CDR2 SVGAGI. The CDR3: CASSYSMGTGEKLFF. The CDR3 DNA reads as TGTGCCAGCAGTTACTCGATGGGTACGGGGGAAAAACTGTTTTTT.

This clone was observed a few times. The rearrangement joins TRBV2 to TRBJ2-7; 8 nucleotides line up with TRBD2. The junction had 9 bases not matched to a gene; V was cut back by 2 bases and J by 3 bases. Germline V gene sequence: CDR1 SNHLY, CDR2 FYNNEI. This CDR3 is 16 amino acids long. Here the CDR3 reads CASSEKGSGILYEQYF. CDR3 DNA: TGTGCCAGCAGTGAAAAAGGTAGCGGGATACTCTACGAGCAGTACTTC.

The V and J genes are TRBV25-1 and TRBJ2-5, with TRBD1 matching 12 bases. This CDR3 is built from 15 residues. The germline gives CDR1 MGHDK, CDR2 SYGVNS. V shed 3 bases, J shed 5 bases, and the junction held 4 bases outside the gene matches. This CDR3 is CASSDGTGGRETQYF. CDR3 DNA sequence: TGTGCCAGCAGTGATGGGACAGGGGGCCGGGAGACCCAGTACTTC.

The chain couples TRBV7-2 to TRBJ2-7; no firm D call. This CDR3 contains 13 residues. Germline CDR1 reads SGHTA; CDR2 reads FQGNSA. V was trimmed by 3 bases and J by 1 base, leaving 7 bases between them. The CDR3 is CASSFTASYEQYF. The CDR3 DNA reads TGTGCCAGCAGCTTCACTGCTTCCTACGAGCAGTACTTC.

The genes are TRBV11-2 and TRBJ2-1; D remains ambiguous. The CDR3 totals 14 residues. V lost 3 bases and J lost 7, with 13 bases in between. In germline, CDR1 is SGHAT, CDR2 FQNNGV. The CDR3 loop reads CASSFGQRRNEQFF. The CDR3, as DNA: TGTGCCAGCAGCTTCGGTCAGCGTCGGAATGAGCAGTTCTTC.

V usage is TRBV28 and J usage is TRBJ2-5; D is perhaps TRBD2 (6 bases). Trimming shortened V by 1 base and J by 7 bases, and 16 bases separated the two germline ends. Germline CDR1 MDHEN, CDR2 SYDVKM. This CDR3 comprises 15 residues. This CDR3 is CASSLSGHGGWTQYF. For the CDR3, the DNA is TGTGCCAGCAGTTTATCAGGACACGGGGGTTGGACCCAGTACTTC.

The chain uses TRBV14 and TRBJ2-7; D perhaps matches TRBD1 (5 bases). The V gene lost 0 bases and the J gene lost 4 bases, with 10 bases spanning the gap. Germline V gene sequence: CDR1 SGHDN, CDR2 FVKESK. The CDR3 has 14 residues. The CDR3 loop reads CASSQESRGYEQYF. DNA of the CDR3: TGTGCCAGCAGCCAAGAGAGTAGGGGTTACGAGCAGTACTTC.

This clone was seen a few times. The chain links TRBV5-1 to TRBJ2-1, with TRBD2 matching 12 bases. The CDR3 is 15 amino acids. V dropped 3 bases and J dropped 3; count of bases not matched to a gene: 1. Germline V gene data show CDR1 as SGHRS and CDR2 as YFSETQ. The CDR3 loop reads CASSWTSGNYNEQFF. CDR3 sequence (DNA): TGCGCCAGCAGCTGGACTAGCGGGAACTACAATGAGCAGTTCTTC.

Details on this clone: Other DNA sequences in the sample encode the same CDR3. This chain connects TRBV28 to TRBJ2-5; TRBD2 matches 7 bases. Germline values: CDR1 MDHEN, CDR2 SYDVKM. V lost 2 bases to trimming and J lost 4 bases; unmatched junction nucleotides: 1. The CDR3 runs to 13 residues. CDR3 DNA sequence: TGTGCCAGCAGTTTAGGGAGGGTAGAGACCCAGTACTTC. The encoded protein is CASSLGRVETQYF.

The chain combines TRBV29-1 with TRBJ2-5, with 14 bases that match TRBD2. This CDR3 has 16 residues. V trimming: 4 bases; J trimming: 4 bases; junction bases outside the gene matches: 8. Germline values: CDR1 SQVTM, CDR2 ANQGSEA. The CDR3, as DNA: TGCAGCGTTGTGCTGGGACTAGCGGGGGAGGGAGAGACCCAGTACTTC. This codes for CSVVLGLAGEGETQYF.

This chain connects TRBV4-1 to TRBJ2-1; 11 bases are a match to TRBD2. Unmatched junction bases numbered 4, after V lost 5 bases and J lost 4 bases. Germline V gene sequence: CDR1 MGHRA, CDR2 YSYEKL. This CDR3 contains 15 residues. CDR3 protein: CASSSLAGGYNEQFF. The CDR3 bases are TGCGCCAGCAGCTCCCTAGCGGGGGGTTACAATGAGCAGTTCTTC.

This chain uses TRBV27 with TRBJ2-1; 7 nucleotides match TRBD2. CDR3 length: 15 amino acids. Per germline, CDR1 MNHEY and CDR2 SMNVEV (reference sequence). V trimming: 5 bases; J trimming: 8 bases; junction bases outside the gene matches: 12. This chain's CDR3 is CASSPGGRSLDEQFF. CDR3 bases: TGTGCCAGCAGTCCCGGCGGGAGATCCCTCGATGAGCAGTTCTTC.

The chain joins TRBV9 to TRBJ1-6; D perhaps matches TRBD1 (5 bases). The CDR3 covers 14 residues. Trimming left V 4 bases short and J 8 bases short, with 13 bases between. The germline V gene encodes CDR1 SGDLS and CDR2 YYNGEE. In nucleotides, the CDR3 is TGTGCCAGCAGCCAAGGGGTTTCGTATTCACCCCTCCACTTT. Translating it yields CASSQGVSYSPLHF. The whole variable domain, remainder taken from reference TRBV9 and TRBJ1-6, is DSGVTQTPKHLITATGQRVTLRCSPRSGDLSVYWYQQSLDQGLQFLIQYYNGEERAKGNILERFSAQQFPDLHSELNLSSLELGDSALYFCASSQGVSYSPLHFGNGTRLTVT.

The gene calls are TRBV10-3 and TRBJ1-1; D is uncertain. The ends were cut back, 3 bases at V and 0 bases at J, with 5 bases in the middle. The CDR3 totals 13 residues. The germline CDR1 and CDR2 sequences are ENHRY and SYGVKD. This CDR3 reads CAISDTVNTEAFF. The CDR3 bases are TGTGCCATCAGTGACACGGTGAACACTGAAGCTTTCTTT.

The V gene is TRBV27, the J gene TRBJ2-1; 10 bases line up with TRBD1. Germline CDR1 MNHEY, CDR2 SMNVEV (reference sequence). The CDR3 has 21 residues. The ends lost 2 bases at V and 6 bases at J; junction bases unmatched: 22. CDR3: CASSLAPGQGSFSWGFNEQFF. The CDR3 bases are TGTGCCAGCAGTTTAGCCCCGGGACAGGGGAGTTTTAGCTGGGGCTTCAATGAGCAGTTCTTC.

The chain is built from TRBV7-3 and TRBJ2-1; D is perhaps TRBD2 (7 bases). There are 12 residues in the CDR3. The V gene lost 2 bases and the J gene lost 10 bases, with 9 bases spanning the gap. Per the germline V gene, CDR1 is SGHTA and CDR2 is FQGTGA. The CDR3 loop reads CASSLPGGEQFF. CDR3 nucleotide sequence: TGTGCCAGCAGCTTACCGGGGGGCGAGCAGTTCTTC.

The chain combines TRBV5-6 with TRBJ2-7, with D possibly TRBD1 on 6 matching bases. The V end was cut by 0 bases, the J end by 3 bases, with 19 bases between. CDR3 length: 17 residues. The germline CDR1 and CDR2 sequences are SGHDT and YYEEEE. The CDR3 sequence is CASSLGPKYPRGYEQYF. CDR3 coding DNA: TGTGCCAGCAGCTTGGGGCCAAAATATCCCAGGGGCTACGAGCAGTACTTC.

V is TRBV6-1 and J is TRBJ2-7, with no clear D. Trimming stripped 2 bases from V and 3 bases from J, with 5 bases between. CDR1 and CDR2 (germline): MNHNS, SASEGT. The CDR3 covers 12 residues. CDR3 residues: CASSELGYEQYF. The CDR3 DNA sequence: TGTGCCAGCAGTGAACTCGGCTACGAGCAGTACTTC.

This clone was recorded a few times. The chain carries TRBV29-1 and TRBJ2-1; weak D call: TRBD1 (6 bases). Germline loops: CDR1 SQVTM, CDR2 ANQGSEA. Trimming took off 3 bases at V and 0 bases at J, with 12 bases between the two ends. This CDR3 is 15 amino acids long. The DNA for the CDR3 is TGCAGCGTTGACGGGGACAAGAGCTCCTACAATGAGCAGTTCTTC. It specifies CSVDGDKSSYNEQFF.

The V call is TRBV5-6, the J call TRBJ2-1, with a tentative D call TRBD2 (6 bases). CDR3 size: 16 residues. CDR1 and CDR2 (germline): SGHDT, YYEEEE. V lost 3 bases to trimming and J lost 0 bases, with 13 bases between them. CDR3 sequence: CASSSAVAASYNEQFF. The CDR3 region has the DNA TGTGCCAGCAGCTCCGCGGTAGCGGCCTCCTACAATGAGCAGTTCTTC.

The rearrangement uses TRBV7-7 and TRBJ2-1; maybe TRBD2 (5 bases). This CDR3 comprises 15 residues. In germline, CDR1 is SSHAT, CDR2 FNYEAQ (reference sequence). The V and J ends lost 5 bases and 1 base respectively, with 12 bases between them. The DNA for the CDR3 is TGTGCCAGCAGCCCTACTACGGGATCCTACAATGAGCAGTTCTTC. Translating gives CASSPTTGSYNEQFF.

The chain joins TRBV7-9 to TRBJ2-5, with D possibly matching TRBD2 (6 bases). The CDR3 length is 13 residues. Germline V gives CDR1 SEHNR, CDR2 FQNEAQ (reference sequence). The V end was cut by 10 bases, the J end by 6 bases, with 18 bases between. This CDR3 is CAIGGGDWKTQYF. The CDR3 DNA sequence: TGTGCCATCGGAGGAGGGGATTGGAAGACCCAGTACTTC. The variable domain in full, completed from reference TRBV7-9 and TRBJ2-5, reads DTGVSQNPRHKITKRGQNVTFRCDPISEHNRLYWYRQTLGQGPEFLTYFQNEAQLEKSRLLSDRFSAERPKGSFSTLEIQRTEQGDSAMYLCAIGGGDWKTQYFGPGTRLLVL.

The J gene is TRBJ2-7, the V gene TRBV30; D ambiguous. This CDR3 has 11 amino acids. Germline V gene lookup returns CDR1 GTSNPN and CDR2 SVGIG (reference sequence). The V and J ends lost 1 base and 4 bases respectively, with 5 bases between them. The CDR3 protein is CAWSAVYEQYF. The CDR3 DNA is TGTGCCTGGAGTGCAGTGTACGAGCAGTACTTC.

This chain connects TRBV29-1 to TRBJ2-1, with 9 bases aligning to TRBD2. The CDR3 sequence is 14 residues long. V was clipped by 1 base and J by 3 bases; unmatched bases: 1. CDR1 is SQVTM, CDR2 ANQGSEA, per germline. Written as DNA, the CDR3 is TGCAGCGTTGAAGGACTAGCGGACTACAATGAGCAGTTCTTC. It translates to CSVEGLADYNEQFF.

This clone has only a few counts. This rearrangement joins TRBV7-9 to TRBJ2-2, with 7 bases that match TRBD2. Germline CDR1 SEHNR, CDR2 FQNEAQ (reference sequence). The CDR3 has 16 amino acids. Unmatched junction bases numbered 10, after V lost 5 bases and J lost 4 bases. The CDR3 nucleotides read TGTGCCAGCAGCCTAGGGGAGGGCCCTAGCACCGGGGAGCTGTTTTTT. Its protein product is CASSLGEGPSTGELFF.

The sample holds one count of this clone. The CDR3 DNA sequence: TGTGCCAGTAGCTTATTGAATGAAAAACTGTTTTTT. Its protein is CASSLLNEKLFF. The chain joins TRBV19 to TRBJ1-4; D gene unclear. The CDR3 loop spans 12 amino acids. The germline gives CDR1 LNHDA, CDR2 SQIVND (reference sequence). Trimming took 6 bases from V and 5 from J, leaving 7 bases between them. Full variable domain (remainder filled in from reference TRBV19 and TRBJ1-4): DGGITQSPKYLFRKEGQNVTLSCEQNLNHDAMYWYRQDPGQGLRLIYYSQIVNDFQKGDIAEGYSVSREKKESFPLTVTSAQKNPTAFYLCASSLLNEKLFFGSGTQLSVL.

A few counts support this clone. The J gene is TRBJ1-5, the V gene TRBV27; D is perhaps TRBD1 (5 bases). V lost 2 bases and J lost 7, with 9 bases in between. This CDR3 is built from 13 residues. The germline V gene has CDR1 MNHEY and CDR2 SMNVEV (reference sequence). DNA for the CDR3: TGTGCCAGCAGTTTAGACAGTGAGCAGCCCCAGCATTTT. Translating gives CASSLDSEQPQHF.

The V call is TRBV7-6, the J call TRBJ2-7, with D unclear. Germline-derived CDR1 and CDR2 are SGHVS and FNYEAQ. The CDR3 is made up of 14 amino acids. V was clipped by 0 bases and J by 2 bases, with 8 bases between them. CDR3 protein: CASSLAVGAYEQYF. Here the CDR3 DNA reads TGTGCCAGCAGCTTAGCCGTGGGCGCCTACGAGCAGTACTTC.

This clone turned up a few times. The gene calls are TRBV7-2 and TRBJ2-7; a possible D gene is TRBD1 (6 bases). Germline V gene lookup returns CDR1 SGHTA and CDR2 FQGNSA. This CDR3 is 15 amino acids long. V lost 5 bases to trimming and J lost 0 bases, with 14 bases between them. In DNA form, the CDR3 reads TGTGCCAGCAGCCCCTCCCTGACAGGCTCCTACGAGCAGTACTTC. Translating it yields CASSPSLTGSYEQYF.

CDR3 region: CASSYRESSYNEQFF. CDR3 DNA sequence: TGTGCCAGCAGTTACCGGGAGAGCTCCTACAATGAGCAGTTCTTC. The V gene is TRBV6-5, the J gene TRBJ2-1, with a possible D match to TRBD2 (6 bases). The V gene's germline CDR1 is MNHEY and CDR2 SVGAGI. The CDR3 loop spans 15 amino acids. Trimming stripped 2 bases from V and 0 bases from J, with 8 bases between.

The CDR3 sequence: CASSPGLAGSLTYEQYF. CDR3 nucleotide sequence: TGTGCCAGCAGCCCCGGACTAGCGGGGAGCCTCACCTACGAGCAGTACTTC. The chain uses TRBV7-9 and TRBJ2-7; 12 nucleotides match TRBD2. CDR3 length equals 17 residues. Germline CDR1 and CDR2: SEHNR and FQNEAQ (reference sequence). With V trimmed by 5 bases and J by 2 bases, 10 bases remained unmatched.